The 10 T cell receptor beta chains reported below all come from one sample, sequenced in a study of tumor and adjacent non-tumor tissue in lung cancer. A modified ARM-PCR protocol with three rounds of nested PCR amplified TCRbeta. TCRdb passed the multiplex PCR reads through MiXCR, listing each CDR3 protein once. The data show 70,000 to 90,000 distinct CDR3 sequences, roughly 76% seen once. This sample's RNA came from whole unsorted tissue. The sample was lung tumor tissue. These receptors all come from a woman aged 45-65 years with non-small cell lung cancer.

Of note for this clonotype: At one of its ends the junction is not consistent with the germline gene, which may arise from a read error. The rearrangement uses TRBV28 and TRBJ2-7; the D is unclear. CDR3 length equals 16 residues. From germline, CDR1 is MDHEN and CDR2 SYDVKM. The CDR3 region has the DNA TGTGCCAGCAGACCAAGGACCACCGGTTTCCCCTACAAGCAGTACTTC. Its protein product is CASRPRTTGFPYKQYF.

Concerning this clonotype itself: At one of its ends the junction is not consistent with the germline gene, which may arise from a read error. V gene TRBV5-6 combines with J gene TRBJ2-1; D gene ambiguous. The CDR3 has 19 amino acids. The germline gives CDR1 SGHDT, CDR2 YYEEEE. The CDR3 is CASSLEAGLTPTQRYELFF. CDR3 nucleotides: TGTGCCAGCAGCTTAGAGGCAGGCCTCACCCCCACGCAGCGTTATGAGCTGTTCTTC. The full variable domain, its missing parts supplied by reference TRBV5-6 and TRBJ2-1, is DAGVTQSPTHLIKTRGQQVTLRCSPKSGHDTVSWYQQALGQGPQFIFQYYEEEERQRGNFPDRFSGHQFPNYSSELNVNALLLGDSALYLCASSLEAGLTPTQRYELFFGPGTRLTVL.

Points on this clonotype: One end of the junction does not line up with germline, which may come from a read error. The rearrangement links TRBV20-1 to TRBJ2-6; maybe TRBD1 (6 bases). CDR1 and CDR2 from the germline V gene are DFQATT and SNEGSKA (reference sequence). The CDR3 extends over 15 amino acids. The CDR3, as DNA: TGCAATGCTAGCCCCAGGGGCTCTGGGGCCAACGTCCTGAGTTTC. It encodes CNASPRGSGANVLSF.

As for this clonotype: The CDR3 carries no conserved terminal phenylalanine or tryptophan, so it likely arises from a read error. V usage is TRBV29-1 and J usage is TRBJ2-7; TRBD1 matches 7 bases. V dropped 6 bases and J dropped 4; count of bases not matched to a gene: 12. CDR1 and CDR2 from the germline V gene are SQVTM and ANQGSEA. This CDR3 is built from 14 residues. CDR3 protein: CSVQGRGDTYEQYI. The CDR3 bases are TGCAGCGTACAGGGGAGAGGAGATACTTACGAGCAGTACATC.

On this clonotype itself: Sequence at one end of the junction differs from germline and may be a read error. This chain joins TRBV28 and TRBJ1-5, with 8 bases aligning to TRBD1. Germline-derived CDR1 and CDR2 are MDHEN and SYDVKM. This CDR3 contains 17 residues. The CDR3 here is CASRSPQGAKSNQPQHF. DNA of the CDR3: TGTGCCAGCCGATCCCCGCAGGGGGCTAAGAGCAATCAACCCCAGCATTTT.

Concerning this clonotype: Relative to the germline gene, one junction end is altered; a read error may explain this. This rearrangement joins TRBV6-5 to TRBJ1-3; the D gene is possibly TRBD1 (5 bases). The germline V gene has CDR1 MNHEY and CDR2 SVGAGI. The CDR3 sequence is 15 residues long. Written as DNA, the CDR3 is TGTGGCAGCAGAGATGACAGCCGCGCTGGAAACACCATATATTTT. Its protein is CGSRDDSRAGNTIYF.

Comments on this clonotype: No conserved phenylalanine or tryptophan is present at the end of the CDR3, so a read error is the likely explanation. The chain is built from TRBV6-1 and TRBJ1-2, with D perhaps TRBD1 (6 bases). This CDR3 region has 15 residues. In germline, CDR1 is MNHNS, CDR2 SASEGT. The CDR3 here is CASSRTGGQGPGYTI. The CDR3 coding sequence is TGTGCAAGCAGTAGAACCGGCGGGCAGGGGCCTGGCTACACCATC.

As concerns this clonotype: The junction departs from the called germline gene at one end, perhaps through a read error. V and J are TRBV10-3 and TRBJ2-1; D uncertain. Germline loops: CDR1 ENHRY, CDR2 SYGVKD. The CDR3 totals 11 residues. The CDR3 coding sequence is TGTGTCATCCAGGCGAAGGGTTATCAGTTCTTC. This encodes CVIQAKGYQFF.

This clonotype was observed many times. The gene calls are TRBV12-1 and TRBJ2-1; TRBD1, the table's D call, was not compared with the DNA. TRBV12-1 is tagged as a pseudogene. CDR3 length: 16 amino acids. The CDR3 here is CASITYRDPEWDEQFF. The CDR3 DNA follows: TGTGCCAGCATCACATACAGGGACCCCGAGTGGGATGAGCAGTTCTTC.

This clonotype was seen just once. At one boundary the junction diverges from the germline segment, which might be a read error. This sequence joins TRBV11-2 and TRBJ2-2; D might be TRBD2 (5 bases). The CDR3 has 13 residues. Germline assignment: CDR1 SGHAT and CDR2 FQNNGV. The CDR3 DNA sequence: TGTGCCAGCAGCTTATTTAGGTTTGGGGAGCTGTTGTTT. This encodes CASSLFRFGELLF.